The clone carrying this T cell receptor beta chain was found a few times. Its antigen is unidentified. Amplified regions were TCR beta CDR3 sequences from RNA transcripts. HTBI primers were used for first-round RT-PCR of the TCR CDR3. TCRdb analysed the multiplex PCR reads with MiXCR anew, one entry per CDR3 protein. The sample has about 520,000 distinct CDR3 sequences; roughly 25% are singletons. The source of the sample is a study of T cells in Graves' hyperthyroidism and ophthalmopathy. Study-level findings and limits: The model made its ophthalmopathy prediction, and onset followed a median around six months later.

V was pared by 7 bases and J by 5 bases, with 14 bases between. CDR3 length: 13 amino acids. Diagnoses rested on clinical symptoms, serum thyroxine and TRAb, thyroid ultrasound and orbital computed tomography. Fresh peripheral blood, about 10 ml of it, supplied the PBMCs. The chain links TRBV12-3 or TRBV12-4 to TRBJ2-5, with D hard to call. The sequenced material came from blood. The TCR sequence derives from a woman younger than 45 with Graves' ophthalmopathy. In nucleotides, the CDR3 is TGTGCCAGCAATGCCTTGGACGGGGAGACCCAGTACTTC. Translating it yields CASNALDGETQYF.